This T cell receptor (beta chain) was sequenced for a study of T cells in Graves' hyperthyroidism and ophthalmopathy. To note about this clonotype: What it recognizes is unknown. A read error is possible here, since a much larger clone lies one base away.

Overall study results and limits: Most thyroid-expanded clonotypes above 0.001 were also found in blood. It was a median approximately 6.9 months before onset that the model predicted ophthalmopathy.

Template material for amplifying TCR beta CDR3 regions consisted of RNA transcripts. TCR CDR3 underwent first-round RT-PCR with the HTBI primer set. TCRdb reanalysed the multiplex PCR reads using MiXCR and keeps one entry per CDR3 protein. This sample carries fewer than 550,000 distinct CDR3 sequences, less than 20% of them seen once, and the ten largest clones take over 12%. Each 10 ml fresh peripheral blood draw supplied the PBMCs. This TCR derives from a woman aged 18-29 years with Graves' hyperthyroidism. What was sequenced was blood.

CDR3 bases: TGTGCCAGCAGTGATTCCGGGCGGGACAGGAGATACAATGAGCAGTTCTTC. It codes for CASSDSGRDRRYNEQFF. The J gene is TRBJ2-1, the V gene TRBV6-1; TRBD1 matches at 8 bases. The CDR3 is made up of 17 amino acids. The V gene end was trimmed by 3 bases and the J gene end by 4 bases; junction bases not matched to a gene: 11. The germline CDR1 and CDR2 sequences are MNHNS and SASEGT.